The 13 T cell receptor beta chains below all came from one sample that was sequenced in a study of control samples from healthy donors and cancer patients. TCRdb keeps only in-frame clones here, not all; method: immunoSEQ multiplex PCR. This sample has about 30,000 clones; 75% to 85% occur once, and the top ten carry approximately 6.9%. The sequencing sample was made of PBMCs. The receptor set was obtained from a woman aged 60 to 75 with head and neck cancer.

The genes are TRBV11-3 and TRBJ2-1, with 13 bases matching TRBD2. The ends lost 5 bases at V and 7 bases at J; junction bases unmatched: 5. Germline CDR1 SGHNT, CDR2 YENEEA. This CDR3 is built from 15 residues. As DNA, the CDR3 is TGTGCCAGCAGCCAAACTAGCGGGAGGGGGAATGAGCAGTTCTTC. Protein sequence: CASSQTSGRGNEQFF.

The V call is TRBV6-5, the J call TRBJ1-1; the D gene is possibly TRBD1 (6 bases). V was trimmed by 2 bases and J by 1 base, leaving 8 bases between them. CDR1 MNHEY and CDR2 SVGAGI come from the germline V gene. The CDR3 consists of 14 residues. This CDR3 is CASSYTGRNTEAFF. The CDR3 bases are TGTGCCAGCAGTTACACAGGGAGGAACACTGAAGCTTTCTTT.

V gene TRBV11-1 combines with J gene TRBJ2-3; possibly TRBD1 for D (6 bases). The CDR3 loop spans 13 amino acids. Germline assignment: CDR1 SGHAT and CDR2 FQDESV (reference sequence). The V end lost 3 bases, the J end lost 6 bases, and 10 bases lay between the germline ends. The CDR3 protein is CASSFRGSDTQYF. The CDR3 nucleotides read TGTGCCAGCAGCTTCAGGGGCTCGGATACGCAGTATTTT.

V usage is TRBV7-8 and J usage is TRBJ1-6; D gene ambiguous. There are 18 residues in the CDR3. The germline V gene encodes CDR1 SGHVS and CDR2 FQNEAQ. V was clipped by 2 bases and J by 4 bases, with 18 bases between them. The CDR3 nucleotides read TGTGCCAGCAGCTTATTAATGCAGGATTTAATTTATAATTCACCCCTCCACTTT. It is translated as CASSLLMQDLIYNSPLHF.

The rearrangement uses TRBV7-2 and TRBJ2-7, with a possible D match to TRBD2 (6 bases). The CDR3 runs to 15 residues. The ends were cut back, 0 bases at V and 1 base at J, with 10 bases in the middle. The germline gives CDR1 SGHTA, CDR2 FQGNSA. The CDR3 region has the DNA TGTGCCAGCAGCTTAGCGGCTAGCGAATCCTACGAGCAGTACTTC. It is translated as CASSLAASESYEQYF. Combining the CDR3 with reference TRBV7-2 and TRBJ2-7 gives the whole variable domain GAGVSQSPSNKVTEKGKDVELRCDPISGHTALYWYRQSLGQGLEFLIYFQGNSAPDKSGLPSDRFSAERTGGSVSTLTIQRTQQEDSAVYLCASSLAASESYEQYFGPGTRLTVT.

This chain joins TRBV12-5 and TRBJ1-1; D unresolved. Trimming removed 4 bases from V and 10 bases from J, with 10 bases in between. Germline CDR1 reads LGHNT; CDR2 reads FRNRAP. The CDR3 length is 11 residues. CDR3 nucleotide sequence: TGTGCTAGTGGTTCAGGCCTGGGAGCTTTCTTT. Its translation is CASGSGLGAFF.

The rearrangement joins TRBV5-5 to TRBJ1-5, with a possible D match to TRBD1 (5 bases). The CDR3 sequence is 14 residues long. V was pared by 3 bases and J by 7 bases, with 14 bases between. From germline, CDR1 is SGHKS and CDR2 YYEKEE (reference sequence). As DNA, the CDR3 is TGTGCCAGCAGCTGGGACGTTTCTTCACAGCCCCAGCATTTT. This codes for CASSWDVSSQPQHF.

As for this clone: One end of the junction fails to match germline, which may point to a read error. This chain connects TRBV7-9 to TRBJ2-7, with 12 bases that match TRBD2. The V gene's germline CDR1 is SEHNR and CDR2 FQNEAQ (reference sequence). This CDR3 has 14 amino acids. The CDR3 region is CASSLAGGQYEQYF. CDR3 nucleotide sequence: TGTGCCAGCAGCCTAGCGGGGGGGCAATACGAGCAGTACTTC.

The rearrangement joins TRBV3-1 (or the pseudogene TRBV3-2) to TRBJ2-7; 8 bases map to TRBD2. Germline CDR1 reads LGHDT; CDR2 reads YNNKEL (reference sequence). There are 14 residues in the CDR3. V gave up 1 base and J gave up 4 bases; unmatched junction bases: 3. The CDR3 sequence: CASSQGPGGYEQYF. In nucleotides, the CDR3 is TGTGCCAGCAGCCAAGGACCGGGGGGGTACGAGCAGTACTTC.

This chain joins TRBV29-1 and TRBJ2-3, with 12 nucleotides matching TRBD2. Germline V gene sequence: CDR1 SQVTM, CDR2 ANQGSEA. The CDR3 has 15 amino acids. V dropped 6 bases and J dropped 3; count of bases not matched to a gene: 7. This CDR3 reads CSVLRLAGATDTQYF. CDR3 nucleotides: TGCAGCGTCCTAAGACTAGCGGGAGCAACAGATACGCAGTATTTT.

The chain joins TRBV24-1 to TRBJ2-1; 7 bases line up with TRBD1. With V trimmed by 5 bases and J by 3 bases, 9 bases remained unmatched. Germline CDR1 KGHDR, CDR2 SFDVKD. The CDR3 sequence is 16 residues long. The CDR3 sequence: CATSAPTGSIYNEQFF. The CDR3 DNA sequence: TGTGCCACCAGTGCTCCGACAGGGTCAATCTACAATGAGCAGTTCTTC.

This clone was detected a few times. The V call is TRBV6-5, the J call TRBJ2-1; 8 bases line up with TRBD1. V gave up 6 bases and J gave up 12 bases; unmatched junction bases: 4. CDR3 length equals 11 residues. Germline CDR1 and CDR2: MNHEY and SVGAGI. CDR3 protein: CASRSGTGQFF. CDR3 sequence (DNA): TGTGCCAGCAGGTCCGGGACAGGGCAGTTCTTC.

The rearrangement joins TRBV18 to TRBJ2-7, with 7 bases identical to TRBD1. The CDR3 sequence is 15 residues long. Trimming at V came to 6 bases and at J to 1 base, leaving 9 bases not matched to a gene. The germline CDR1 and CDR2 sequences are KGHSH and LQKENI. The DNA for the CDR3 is TGTGCCAGCTCGAAAAGACAGGGTGTTTCCTACGAGCAGTACTTC. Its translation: CASSKRQGVSYEQYF. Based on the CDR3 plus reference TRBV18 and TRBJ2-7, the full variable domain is NAGVMQNPRHLVRRRGQEARLRCSPMKGHSHVYWYRQLPEEGLKFMVYLQKENIIDESGMPKERFSAEFPKEGPSILRIQQVVRGDSAAYFCASSKRQGVSYEQYFGPGTRLTVT.